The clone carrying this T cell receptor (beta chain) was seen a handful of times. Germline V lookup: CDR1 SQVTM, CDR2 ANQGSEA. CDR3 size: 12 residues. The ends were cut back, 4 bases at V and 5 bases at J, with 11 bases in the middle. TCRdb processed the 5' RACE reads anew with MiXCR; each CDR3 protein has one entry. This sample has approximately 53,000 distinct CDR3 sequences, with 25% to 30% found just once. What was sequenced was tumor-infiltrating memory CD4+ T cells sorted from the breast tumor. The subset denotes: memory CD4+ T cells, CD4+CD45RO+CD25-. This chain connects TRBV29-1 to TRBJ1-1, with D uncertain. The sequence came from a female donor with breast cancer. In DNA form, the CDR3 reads TGCAGCGTTGTGATGTTAGGAACTGAAGCTTTCTTT. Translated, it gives CSVVMLGTEAFF.